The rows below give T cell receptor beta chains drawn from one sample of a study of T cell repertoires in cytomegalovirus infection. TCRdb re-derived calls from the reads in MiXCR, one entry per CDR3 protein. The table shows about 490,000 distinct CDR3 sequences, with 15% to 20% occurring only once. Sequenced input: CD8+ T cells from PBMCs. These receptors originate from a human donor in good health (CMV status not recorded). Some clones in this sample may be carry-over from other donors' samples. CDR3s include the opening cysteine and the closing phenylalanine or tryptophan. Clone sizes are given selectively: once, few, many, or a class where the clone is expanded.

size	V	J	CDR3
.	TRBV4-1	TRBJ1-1	CASSQWQERAGSANTEAFF
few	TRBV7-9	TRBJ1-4	CASSLLGLNEKLFF
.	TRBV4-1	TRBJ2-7	CASSQVAGGIYEQYF
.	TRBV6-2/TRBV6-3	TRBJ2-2	CASSYPTRRWNTGELFF
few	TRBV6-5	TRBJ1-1	CASSYSRGVHAGTEAFF
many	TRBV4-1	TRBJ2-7	CASSYGTSGPYEQYF
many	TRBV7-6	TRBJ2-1	CASSLLGGGLAGDSGEQFF
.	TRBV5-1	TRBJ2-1	CASGGQTNEQFF
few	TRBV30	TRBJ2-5	CAWSTGGGGETQYF
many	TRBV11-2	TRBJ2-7	CASSNGLGAGGDEQYF
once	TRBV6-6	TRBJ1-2	CASSYEGAGGYTF
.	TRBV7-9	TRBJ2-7	CASSPPLIGQSSYEQYF
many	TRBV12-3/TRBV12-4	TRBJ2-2	CASSLEGQGARDTGELFF
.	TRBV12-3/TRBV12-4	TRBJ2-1	CASSLLRIVAYNEQFF
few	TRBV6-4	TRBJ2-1	CASKPTSGKYNEQFF
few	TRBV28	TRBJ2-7	CASSRTSGNEQYF
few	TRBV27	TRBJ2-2	CASWTPNTGELFF
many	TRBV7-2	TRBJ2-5	CASWGASGRETQYF
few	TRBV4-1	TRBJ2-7	CASSQDTGGYYEQYF
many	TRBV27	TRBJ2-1	CASSLRSGRASNEQFF
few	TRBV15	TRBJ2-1	CATSRDSRTSGIMYNEQFF
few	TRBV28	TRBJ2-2	CASSSYRRENAGELFF
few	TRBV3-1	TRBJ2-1	CASSPNPYDPSPYNEQFF
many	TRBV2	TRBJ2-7	CASRGLTSYEQYF
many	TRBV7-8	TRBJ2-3	CASSSETSTDTQYF
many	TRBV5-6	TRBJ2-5	CASSLVGTGKEETQYF
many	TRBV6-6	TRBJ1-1	CATLTRRADTEAFF
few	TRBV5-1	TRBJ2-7	CASSSLSAGESYEQYF
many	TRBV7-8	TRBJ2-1	CASSFRTSGNNNEQFF
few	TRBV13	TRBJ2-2	CASSPRGVSGTGELFF
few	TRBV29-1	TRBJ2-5	CSVVQSGETQYF
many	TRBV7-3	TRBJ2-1	CASSLGLAGSRGNEQFF
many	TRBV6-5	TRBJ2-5	CASSYSVAGPGETQYF
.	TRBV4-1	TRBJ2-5	CASSQDHRDQETQYF
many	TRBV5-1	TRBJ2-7	CASSLEGGIYEQYF
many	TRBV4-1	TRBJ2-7	CASSQSGLADTYEQYF
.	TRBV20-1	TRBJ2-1	CSARAGGGNEQFF
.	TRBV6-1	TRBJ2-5	CASSVRGASGRRETQYF
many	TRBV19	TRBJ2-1	CASSTLGAGGRNEQFF
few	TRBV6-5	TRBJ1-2	CASSSRGTNYGYTF
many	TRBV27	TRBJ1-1	CASSIQTDTEAFF
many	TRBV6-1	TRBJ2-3	CASSRTSGAMTSTDTQYF
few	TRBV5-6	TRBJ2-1	CASSLGRGNYNEQFF
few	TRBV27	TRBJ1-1	CASNNRGSFKGAFF
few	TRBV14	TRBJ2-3	CASSQEAGGRTDTQYF
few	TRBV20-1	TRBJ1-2	CSARVQGTPEGYTF
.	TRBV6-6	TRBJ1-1	CASLTGVTEAFF
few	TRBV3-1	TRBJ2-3	CASSQGVLNTDTQYF
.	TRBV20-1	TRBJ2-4	CSVQRGDSKNIQYF
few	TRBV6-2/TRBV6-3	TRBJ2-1	CASSDRLAGGNEQFF
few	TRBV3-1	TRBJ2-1	CASSQWRGSYNEQFF
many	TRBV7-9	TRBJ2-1	CASSLGGGRGYNEQFF
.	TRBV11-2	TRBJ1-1	CASSFWGVGTAREDFF
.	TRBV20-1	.	CSARERDYYEQFF
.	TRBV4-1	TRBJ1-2	CASSQPPLIEGYTF
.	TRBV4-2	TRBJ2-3	CASSRAQAGTDTQYF
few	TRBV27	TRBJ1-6	CASSRGAGNSPLHF